These 28 T cell receptor beta chains were all obtained from the same sample, sequenced in a study of T cells after yellow fever vaccination. Via MiXCR, TCRdb re-called the 5' RACE reads, giving one row per CDR3 protein. The sample contains approximately 610,000 distinct CDR3 sequences, roughly 17% of which appear only once. The material was PBMCs, obtained less than 6 days after the first yellow fever vaccination. Receptor source: a man aged 18 to 30 who received the YFV17D yellow fever vaccine.

This clonotype was recorded a few times. J is TRBJ2-3 and V is TRBV5-1; D is ambiguous. The CDR3 consists of 16 residues. Germline lookup yields CDR1 SGHRS and CDR2 YFSETQ. V was cut by 0 bases and J by 6 bases, with 17 bases left in between. The CDR3 DNA reads TGCGCCAGCAGCTTGGGTCTGGGCCTAGGGTTGGATACGCAGTATTTT. Encoded protein: CASSLGLGLGLDTQYF.

The chain uses TRBV30 and TRBJ1-2; D not resolved. In germline, CDR1 is GTSNPN, CDR2 SVGIG (reference sequence). CDR3 length: 12 residues. The V and J ends lost 1 base and 3 bases respectively, with 6 bases between them. CDR3 coding DNA: TGTGCCTGGAGTGGACCGGACTATGGCTACACCTTC. It encodes CAWSGPDYGYTF.

This clonotype was recorded a few times. This sequence joins TRBV4-1 and TRBJ2-1, with TRBD2 matching 8 bases. J gave up 5 bases and V 4 bases, and 7 bases lay outside the gene matches. Germline-derived CDR1 and CDR2 are MGHRA and YSYEKL. The CDR3 is 15 residues long. As DNA, the CDR3 is TGCGCCAGCAGCCCCCGGGGGGGGCCCAACAATGAGCAGTTCTTC. Its translation is CASSPRGGPNNEQFF.

The sample holds a few counts of this clonotype. This chain connects TRBV15 to TRBJ1-1, with a possible D match to TRBD1 (6 bases). Trimming shortened V by 1 base and J by 0 bases, and 9 bases separated the two germline ends. The germline V gene has CDR1 LNHNV and CDR2 YYDKDF (reference sequence). The CDR3 has 15 residues. In DNA, the CDR3 is TGTGCCACCAGCAGAGCAGGGGCCCTGAACACTGAAGCTTTCTTT. It yields the protein CATSRAGALNTEAFF.

This clonotype was seen ten or more times. The chain uses TRBV5-1 and TRBJ2-5; no firm D call. V lost 1 base and J 7 bases, leaving 8 bases between the germline ends. The CDR3 is made up of 12 amino acids. The germline V gene encodes CDR1 SGHRS and CDR2 YFSETQ. The DNA for the CDR3 is TGCGCCAGCAGCTTGACTCCGGGGACCCAGTACTTC. Protein product: CASSLTPGTQYF.

This clonotype was seen more than once but under ten times. The chain employs TRBV11-3 and TRBJ1-1; D ambiguous. The germline V and J ends were trimmed by 5 bases and 1 base, with 8 bases remaining between them. This CDR3 region has 13 residues. Germline loops: CDR1 SGHNT, CDR2 YENEEA. CDR3 DNA sequence: TGTGCCAGCAGCCGTAGTCAGAACACTGAAGCTTTCTTT. It translates to CASSRSQNTEAFF.

V usage is TRBV9 and J usage is TRBJ2-5; D is perhaps TRBD2 (5 bases). V was clipped by 0 bases and J by 1 base, with 16 bases between them. This CDR3 has 17 residues. CDR1 is SGDLS, CDR2 YYNGEE, per germline. In DNA, the CDR3 is TGTGCCAGCAGCGTAGTGGGGAATTCGGGGTCCCAAGAGACCCAGTACTTC. Translating gives CASSVVGNSGSQETQYF.

V usage is TRBV11-1 and J usage is TRBJ2-4; D uncertain. The V and J ends lost 1 base and 7 bases respectively, with 8 bases between them. Germline lookup yields CDR1 SGHAT and CDR2 FQDESV (reference sequence). CDR3 length: 13 amino acids. DNA of the CDR3: TGTGCCAGCAGCTTAGGTCAGGCGAACATTCAGTACTTC. This translates into CASSLGQANIQYF.

V usage is TRBV20-1 and J usage is TRBJ2-2; possible D gene TRBD2, 7 bases. Trimming stripped 4 bases from V and 7 bases from J, with 16 bases between. There are 14 residues in the CDR3. Germline lookup yields CDR1 DFQATT and CDR2 SNEGSKA (reference sequence). The CDR3 spells CSATDSGGHGELFF. Written as DNA, the CDR3 is TGCAGTGCTACTGATTCCGGGGGGCACGGGGAGCTGTTTTTT.

The chain couples TRBV27 to TRBJ2-3; D is undetermined. This CDR3 has 16 amino acids. Germline loops: CDR1 MNHEY, CDR2 SMNVEV (reference sequence). Trimming took off 8 bases at V and 0 bases at J, with 18 bases between the two ends. CDR3 region: CASAFAPTTSTDTQYF. The CDR3 DNA is TGTGCCAGCGCGTTCGCGCCAACGACTAGCACAGATACGCAGTATTTT.

This sequence joins TRBV28 and TRBJ2-7, with 10 bases identical to TRBD1. The CDR3 loop spans 17 amino acids. The trim removed 5 bases at V and 1 base at J, leaving 11 bases unmatched. Germline loops: CDR1 MDHEN, CDR2 SYDVKM. The CDR3 nucleotides read TGTGCCAGCAGTCCTAGCGCGACAGGGGGCTTTTCCTACGAGCAGTACGTC. It codes for CASSPSATGGFSYEQYV.

The chain uses TRBV24-1 and TRBJ1-1, with a weak D call TRBD1 (6 bases). Germline loops: CDR1 KGHDR, CDR2 SFDVKD. CDR3 length: 13 amino acids. Trimming removed 8 bases from V and 3 bases from J, with 12 bases in between. Here the CDR3 DNA reads TGTGCCACCAAACGGGACACCTACACTGAAGCTTTCTTT. This sequence encodes CATKRDTYTEAFF.

This clonotype was observed a handful of times. The chain carries TRBV4-1 and TRBJ2-1, with 8 bases that match TRBD1. The germline V gene encodes CDR1 MGHRA and CDR2 YSYEKL. The CDR3 is 16 amino acids. V lost 1 base, J lost 2 bases, and 4 bases stayed unmatched. In nucleotides, the CDR3 is TGCGCCAGCAGCCAAGTGGGACAGGCCGCCTACAATGAGCAGTTCTTC. Translated, it gives CASSQVGQAAYNEQFF.

This clonotype turned up a few times. V is TRBV2 and J is TRBJ2-3, with a tentative D call TRBD1 (5 bases). Germline-derived CDR1 and CDR2 are SNHLY and FYNNEI. V shed 9 bases and J shed 2 bases, with 15 bases lying between them. This CDR3 has 14 amino acids. CDR3 amino acids: CASTRTSSTDTQYF. DNA for the CDR3: TGTGCCAGTACCCGGACATCTTCCACAGATACGCAGTATTTT.

The gene calls are TRBV24-1 and TRBJ2-7; D not resolved. Germline loops: CDR1 KGHDR, CDR2 SFDVKD. The CDR3 has 13 residues. The V gene lost 11 bases and the J gene lost 2 bases, with 15 bases spanning the gap. This CDR3 reads CAKKSKRTYEQYV. In DNA form, the CDR3 reads TGTGCCAAAAAATCGAAGCGAACCTACGAGCAGTACGTC.

The chain employs TRBV7-2 and TRBJ2-5, with 13 bases fitting TRBD2. Germline values: CDR1 SGHTA, CDR2 FQGNSA. After removal of 6 bases from V and 3 bases from J, the junction contained 7 bases not matched to a gene. This CDR3 spans 16 amino acids. In DNA, the CDR3 is TGTGCCAGCAGACCCAGACTAGCGGGGGGCGAAGAGACCCAGTACTTC. It yields the protein CASRPRLAGGEETQYF.

This clonotype was observed a few times. V usage is TRBV29-1 and J usage is TRBJ2-3, with 12 bases matching TRBD2. This CDR3 is 14 amino acids long. Germline CDR1 SQVTM, CDR2 ANQGSEA. Trimming cost V 8 bases and J 6 bases; bases outside gene matches: 9. The CDR3 DNA follows: TGCAGCTCCGGACTAGCGGGGCCTAGGGATACGCAGTATTTT. It encodes CSSGLAGPRDTQYF.

This clonotype was recorded a few times. J is TRBJ2-3 and V is TRBV5-1; D gene unclear. The CDR3 contains 15 residues. Per the germline V gene, CDR1 is SGHRS and CDR2 is YFSETQ. With 1 base removed from V and 4 bases from J, the gap between germline ends came to 13 bases. CDR3 amino acids: CASSLRLLEADTQYF. CDR3 nucleotide sequence: TGCGCCAGCAGCTTGAGACTTCTCGAGGCAGATACGCAGTATTTT.

This clonotype was recorded at least ten times. At one end the junction does not follow the germline gene, possibly because of a read error. The rearrangement uses TRBV4-1 and TRBJ2-7; 8 bases agree with TRBD1. The CDR3 extends over 15 amino acids. The germline gives CDR1 MGHRA, CDR2 YSYEKL. CDR3 region: CASSLPGQASHEQYF. The CDR3, as DNA: TGCGCCAGCAGCCTCCCGGGACAGGCCTCCCACGAGCAGTACTTC.

This clonotype was seen at least ten times. The chain joins TRBV21-1 to TRBJ2-3. TRBV21-1 is a pseudogene segment. The CDR3 consists of 14 residues. CDR3 sequence: CASSKRAGTDTQYF. The CDR3 DNA sequence: TGTGCCAGCAGCAAACGCGCCGGGACAGATACGCAGTATTTT.

This clonotype has just a few counts. The genes are TRBV7-2 and TRBJ2-5; D is possibly TRBD2 (6 bases). Trimming removed 2 bases from V and 4 bases from J, with 8 bases in between. The germline gives CDR1 SGHTA, CDR2 FQGNSA. This CDR3 comprises 13 residues. CDR3 residues: CASSLWDLETQYF. The CDR3, as DNA: TGTGCCAGCAGCTTATGGGACTTAGAGACCCAGTACTTC.

This clonotype was observed at least ten times. J is TRBJ2-3 and V is TRBV4-2; D call uncertain. CDR3 length: 16 residues. In germline, CDR1 is LGHNA, CDR2 YNFKEQ. Trimming shortened V by 0 bases and J by 1 base, and 11 bases separated the two germline ends. The CDR3 loop is CASSQDSFFRTDTQYF. The CDR3 DNA reads as TGTGCCAGCAGCCAAGATAGCTTTTTCCGCACAGATACGCAGTATTTT.

V is TRBV27 and J is TRBJ2-2; D is tentatively TRBD1 or TRBD2 (6 bases each). V was pared by 8 bases and J by 4 bases, with 17 bases between. The CDR3 runs 15 residues. CDR1 is MNHEY, CDR2 SMNVEV, per germline (reference sequence). In DNA, the CDR3 is TGTGCCAGCCCCCTGAGGGGGGTAAGCACCGGGGAGCTGTTTTTT. Encoded protein: CASPLRGVSTGELFF.

This clonotype was seen more than once but under ten times. The chain carries TRBV7-3 and TRBJ2-2, with 7 bases fitting TRBD2. V dropped 2 bases and J dropped 5; count of bases not matched to a gene: 5. The CDR3 totals 15 residues. Germline assignment: CDR1 SGHTA and CDR2 FQGTGA. The chain's CDR3 is CASSLFGGRTGELFF. CDR3 in DNA: TGTGCCAGCAGCTTATTCGGGGGGAGGACCGGGGAGCTGTTTTTT.

This sequence joins TRBV7-9 and TRBJ1-2; 7 bases line up with TRBD1. After removal of 5 bases from V and 6 bases from J, the junction contained 15 bases not matched to a gene. In germline, CDR1 is SEHNR, CDR2 FQNEAQ (reference sequence). The length of the CDR3 is 16 residues. CDR3 in DNA: TGTGCCAGCAGCCTGGGAGGGGGCGCTCCCATCGATGGCTACACCTTC. Protein product: CASSLGGGAPIDGYTF.

This clonotype has more than one count but fewer than ten. This chain links TRBV10-3 with TRBJ1-3, with a possible D match to TRBD1 (5 bases). The CDR3 is made up of 13 amino acids. Germline values: CDR1 ENHRY, CDR2 SYGVKD. The germline V and J ends were trimmed by 11 bases and 0 bases, with 11 bases remaining between them. As DNA, the CDR3 is TGTGCCGCTCAGACAGCCTCTGGAAACACCATATATTTT. Translating gives CAAQTASGNTIYF.

V and J are TRBV7-8 and TRBJ2-1, with unresolved D. Germline V gives CDR1 SGHVS, CDR2 FQNEAQ. The CDR3 loop spans 15 amino acids. V was shortened by 8 bases and J by 1 base, with 15 bases between the two germline ends. In DNA form, the CDR3 reads TGTGCCAGCTCCCGAGGAGCCGCATCCTACAATGAGCAGTTCTTC. Protein: CASSRGAASYNEQFF.

This clonotype was detected many times. CDR3 DNA: TGTGCCAGCAGTTCCCTCCTTTCCTACGAGCAGTACTTC. Translated: CASSSLLSYEQYF. The rearrangement joins TRBV12-3 or TRBV12-4 to TRBJ2-7; no clear D gene. Trimming pared 4 bases from V and 1 base from J, leaving 8 bases between. The CDR3 extends over 13 amino acids.